Described below is a single TCR beta chain sequence and its context. This sample stems from a study of cytomegalovirus exposure and HLA in healthy donors. Researchers ran the PCR with 60 Vbeta and 13 Jbeta primers. Only in-frame clones appear in the TCRdb table, and some are missing; sequencing was by immunoSEQ multiplex PCR. The sample holds around 150,000 clones, 77% seen once. Germline V gene data show CDR1 as LNHNV and CDR2 as YYDKDF (reference sequence). V dropped 1 base and J dropped 1; count of bases not matched to a gene: 2. The CDR3 sequence is 15 residues long. The specimen was PBMCs. The origin of this receptor is a middle-aged woman in good health and CMV-seropositive. The chain employs TRBV15 and TRBJ1-1; 8 bases fit TRBD1. This CDR3 is CATSRAGTGNTEAFF. The CDR3 bases are TGTGCCACCAGCAGAGCCGGGACAGGGAACACTGAAGCTTTCTTT. The whole variable domain, filled in from reference TRBV15 and TRBJ1-1, reads DAMVIQNPRYQVTQFGKPVTLSCSQTLNHNVMYWYQQKSSQAPKLLFHYYDKDFNNEADTPDNFQSRRPNTSFCFLDIRSPGLGDTAMYLCATSRAGTGNTEAFFGQGTRLTVV.